This TCR beta chain came from a study of blood T cell repertoires in COVID-19. Germline V gene sequence: CDR1 ENHRY, CDR2 SYGVKD. The J segment lost 4 bases and the V segment lost 10 bases, leaving 12 bases of the junction unmatched. This CDR3 is built from 14 residues. This clone was observed once. As handled by the study authors: The assay estimated nucleated cells by amplifying reference gene primers. TCRdb keeps only in-frame clones here, not all; method: immunoSEQ multiplex PCR. V and J calls and clone size are as listed in that table; D and trimming were resolved from the DNA. The repertoire holds around 320,000 clones, with nearly 90% as singletons.

This receptor was obtained from a woman in her forties or fifties who had been exposed to COVID-19. The material sequenced was PBMCs or T cells enriched from blood (not recorded which). V usage is TRBV10-3 and J usage is TRBJ2-5; 7 nucleotides align to TRBD1. The CDR3 protein is CATQSDRARETQYF. The CDR3 DNA follows: TGTGCCACCCAAAGTGACAGGGCGAGAGAGACCCAGTACTTC.